This T cell receptor beta chain was recorded in a study of cytotoxic CD8 clonotypes in ibrutinib-treated CLL. Germline-derived CDR1 and CDR2 are ENHRY and SYGVKD. V lost 5 bases and J lost 1, with 2 bases in between. The CDR3 contains 11 residues. Sequencing used immunoSEQ multiplex PCR; TCRdb keeps in-frame clones, though not all of them. Counted here are over 150,000 clones, roughly 80% occurring once; the ten biggest clones make up under 2.5%. This specimen was PBMCs, taken after 12 months of ibrutinib treatment. The receptor was derived from a human donor with chronic lymphocytic leukemia. The genes are TRBV10-3 and TRBJ1-2; D remains ambiguous. The CDR3 here is CAISFNYGYTF. The CDR3 DNA follows: TGTGCCATCAGTTTTAACTATGGCTACACCTTC.